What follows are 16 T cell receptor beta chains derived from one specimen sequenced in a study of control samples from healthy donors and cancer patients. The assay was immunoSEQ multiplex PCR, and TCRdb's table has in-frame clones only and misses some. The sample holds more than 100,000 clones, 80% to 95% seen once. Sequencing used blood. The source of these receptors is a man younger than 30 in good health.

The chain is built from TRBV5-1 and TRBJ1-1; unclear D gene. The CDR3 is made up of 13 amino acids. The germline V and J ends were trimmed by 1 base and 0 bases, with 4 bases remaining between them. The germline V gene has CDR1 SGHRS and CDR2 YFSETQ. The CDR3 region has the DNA TGCGCCAGCAGCTTGACAGTGAACACTGAAGCTTTCTTT. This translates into CASSLTVNTEAFF.

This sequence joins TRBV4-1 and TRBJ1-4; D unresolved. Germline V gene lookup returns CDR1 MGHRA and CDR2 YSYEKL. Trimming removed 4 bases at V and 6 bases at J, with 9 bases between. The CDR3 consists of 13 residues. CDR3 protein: CASSRLIDEKLFF. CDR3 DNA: TGCGCCAGCAGCCGACTTATAGATGAAAAACTGTTTTTT.

CDR3 DNA sequence: TGTGCCAGCAGTCCCGGGACAGGGGGCAATCAGCCCCAGCATTTT. Amino acids: CASSPGTGGNQPQHF. V gene TRBV6-6 combines with J gene TRBJ1-5, with 10 bases identical to TRBD1. Germline CDR1 MNHNY, CDR2 SVGAGI (reference sequence). The V and J ends lost 5 bases and 2 bases, in that order; junction bases with no gene match: 3. The CDR3 spans 15 residues.

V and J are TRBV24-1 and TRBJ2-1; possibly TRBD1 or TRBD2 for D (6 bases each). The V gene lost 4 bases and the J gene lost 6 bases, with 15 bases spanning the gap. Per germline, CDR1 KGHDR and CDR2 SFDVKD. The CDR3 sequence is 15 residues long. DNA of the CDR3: TGTGCCACCAGTGACACCCAACAGGGAGGCAATGAGCAGTTCTTC. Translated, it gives CATSDTQQGGNEQFF.

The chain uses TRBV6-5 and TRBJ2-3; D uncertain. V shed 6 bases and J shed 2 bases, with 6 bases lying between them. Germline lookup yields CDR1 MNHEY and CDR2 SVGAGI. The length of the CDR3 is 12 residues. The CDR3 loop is CASSSLTDTQYF. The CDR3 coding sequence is TGTGCCAGCAGCTCACTCACAGATACGCAGTATTTT.

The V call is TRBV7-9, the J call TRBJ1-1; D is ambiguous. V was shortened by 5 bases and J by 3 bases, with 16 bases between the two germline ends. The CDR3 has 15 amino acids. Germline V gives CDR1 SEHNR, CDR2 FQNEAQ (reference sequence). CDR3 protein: CASSQGFGRYTEAFF. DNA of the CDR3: TGTGCCAGCAGCCAAGGGTTCGGAAGATACACTGAAGCTTTCTTT.

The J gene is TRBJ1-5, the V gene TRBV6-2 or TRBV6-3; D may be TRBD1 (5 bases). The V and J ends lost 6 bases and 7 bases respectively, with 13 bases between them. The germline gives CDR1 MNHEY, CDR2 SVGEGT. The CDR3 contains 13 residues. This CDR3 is CASSEGTVQPQHF. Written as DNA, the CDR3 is TGTGCCAGCAGCGAGGGGACGGTACAGCCCCAGCATTTT.

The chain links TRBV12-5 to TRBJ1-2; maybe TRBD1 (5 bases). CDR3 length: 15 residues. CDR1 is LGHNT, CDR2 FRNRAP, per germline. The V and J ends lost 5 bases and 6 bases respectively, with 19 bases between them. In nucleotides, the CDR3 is TGTGCTAGTGGTCCCCGGGACCCTTTTTTTGATGGCTACACCTTC. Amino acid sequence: CASGPRDPFFDGYTF.

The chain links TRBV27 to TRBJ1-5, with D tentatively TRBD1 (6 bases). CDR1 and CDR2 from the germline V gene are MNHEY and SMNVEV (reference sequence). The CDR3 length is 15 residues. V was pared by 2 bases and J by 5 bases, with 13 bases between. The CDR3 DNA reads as TGTGCCAGCAGTTTAGTGGGGGCGCGGGATCAGCCCCAGCATTTT. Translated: CASSLVGARDQPQHF.

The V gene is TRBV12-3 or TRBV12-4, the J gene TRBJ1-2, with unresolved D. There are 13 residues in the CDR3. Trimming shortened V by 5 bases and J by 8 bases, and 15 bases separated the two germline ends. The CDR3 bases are TGTGCCAGCAGTCTTACCGGGGTGGACGGCTACACCTTC. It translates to CASSLTGVDGYTF.

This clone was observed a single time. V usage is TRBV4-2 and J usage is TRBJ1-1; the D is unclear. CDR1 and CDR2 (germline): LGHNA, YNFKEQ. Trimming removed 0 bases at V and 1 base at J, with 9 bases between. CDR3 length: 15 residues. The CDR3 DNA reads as TGTGCCAGCAGCCAAGAAGGGTTCGGGAACACTGAAGCTTTCTTT. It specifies CASSQEGFGNTEAFF.

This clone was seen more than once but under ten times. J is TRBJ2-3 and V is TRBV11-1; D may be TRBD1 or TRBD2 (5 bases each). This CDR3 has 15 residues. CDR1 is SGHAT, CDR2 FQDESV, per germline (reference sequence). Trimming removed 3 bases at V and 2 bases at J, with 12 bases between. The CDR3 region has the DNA TGTGCCAGCAGCTTCTCCGGGACGTACACAGATACGCAGTATTTT. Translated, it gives CASSFSGTYTDTQYF.

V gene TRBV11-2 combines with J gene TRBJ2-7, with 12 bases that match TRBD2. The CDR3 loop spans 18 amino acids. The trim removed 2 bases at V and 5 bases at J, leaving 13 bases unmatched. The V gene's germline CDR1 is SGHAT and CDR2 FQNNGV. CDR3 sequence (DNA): TGTGCCAGCAGCTTATGGAAACCCTTGGGACTAGCGGGCCACGAGCAGTACGTC. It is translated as CASSLWKPLGLAGHEQYV.

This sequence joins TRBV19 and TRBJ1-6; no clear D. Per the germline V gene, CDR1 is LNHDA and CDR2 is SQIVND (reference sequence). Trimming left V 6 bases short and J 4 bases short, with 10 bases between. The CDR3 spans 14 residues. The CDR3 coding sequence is TGTGCCAGTAGCTACCAACGGTATAATTCACCCCTCCACTTT. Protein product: CASSYQRYNSPLHF.

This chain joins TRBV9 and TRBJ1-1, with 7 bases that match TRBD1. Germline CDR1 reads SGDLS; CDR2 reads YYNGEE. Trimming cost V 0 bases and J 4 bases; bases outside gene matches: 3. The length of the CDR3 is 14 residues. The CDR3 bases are TGTGCCAGCAGCGTAGACTCAGGGGGCACTGAAGCTTTCTTT. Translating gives CASSVDSGGTEAFF.

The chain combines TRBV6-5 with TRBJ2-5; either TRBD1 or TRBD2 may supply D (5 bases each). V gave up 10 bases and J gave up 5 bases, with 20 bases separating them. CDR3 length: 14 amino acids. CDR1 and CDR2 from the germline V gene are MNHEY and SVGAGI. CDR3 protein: CAIIRAKGTETQYF. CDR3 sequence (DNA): TGTGCCATAATCCGGGCAAAAGGGACGGAGACCCAGTACTTC.